This is a list of T cell receptor beta chains from one sample in a study of T cell responses to AZD1222 COVID-19 vaccine. Repertoires were generated with immunoSEQ multiplex PCR, while TCRdb's copy carries only in-frame clones and drops some. The sample yields around 140,000 clones, about 91% seen once. This material consisted of peripheral blood, taken 28 days after the second AZD1222 dose. These receptors were collected from an adult who received the AZD1222 COVID-19 vaccine. Each CDR3 is given with its conserved first and last residue. A D gene is named only where the DNA matches it firmly. Not every row has a clone size; where given, it reads once, few, many or a size class.

clone_size	v_call	d_call	j_call	cdr3_aa	cdr3_nt
NA	TRBV19	NA	TRBJ2-2	CASSMGPTGELFF	TGTGCCAGTAGTATGGGTCCTACCGGGGAGCTGTTTTTT
NA	TRBV25-1	NA	TRBJ2-2	CASSSYTGTPHGELFF	TGTGCCAGCTCCTCCTATACAGGGACACCTCACGGGGAGCTGTTTTTT
NA	TRBV11-3	NA	TRBJ2-5	CASSSQETQYF	TGTGCCAGCAGCTCTCAAGAGACCCAGTACTTC
NA	TRBV7-3	TRBD1	TRBJ1-3	CASSQGGRGTGNTIYF	TGTGCCAGCAGCCAAGGTGGCAGGGGGACTGGAAACACCATATATTTT
NA	TRBV14	NA	TRBJ1-2	CASSQDFDYGYTF	TGTGCCAGCAGCCAGGATTTTGACTATGGCTACACCTTC
NA	TRBV30	TRBD2	TRBJ2-1	CAWSGRGTSGSGRSNEQFF	TGTGCCTGGAGTGGTAGGGGGACTAGCGGGAGTGGGAGGTCCAATGAGCAGTTCTTC
NA	TRBV5-1	NA	TRBJ1-2	CASSLAGRPNYGYTF	TGCGCCAGCAGCTTGGCCGGACGGCCTAACTATGGCTACACCTTC
NA	TRBV4-3	NA	TRBJ1-3	CASSQVGGAFGNTIYF	TGCGCCAGCAGCCAAGTGGGGGGCGCTTTTGGAAACACCATATATTTT
NA	TRBV4-3	TRBD1	TRBJ2-1	CASSPSPGQGAGEQFF	TGCGCCAGCAGCCCAAGTCCGGGACAGGGGGCAGGGGAGCAGTTCTTC
NA	TRBV2	NA	TRBJ1-2	CASSDQGNYGYTF	TGTGCCAGCAGTGATCAGGGGAACTATGGCTACACCTTC
NA	TRBV11-1	NA	TRBJ1-2	CASSSSRVDGYGYTF	TGTGCCAGCAGCTCCTCAAGGGTGGACGGCTATGGCTACACCTTC
NA	TRBV5-1	NA	TRBJ2-3	CASSFLDERRQGLTDTQYF	TGCGCCAGCAGCTTTTTGGACGAGAGGAGGCAGGGTCTCACAGATACGCAGTATTTT
NA	TRBV27	NA	TRBJ1-4	CASSLSGSEKLFF	TGTGCCAGCAGTTTATCGGGTAGCGAAAAACTGTTTTTT
NA	TRBV27	NA	TRBJ2-7	CASSLYGKGYEQYF	TGTGCCAGCAGTTTATATGGAAAAGGGTACGAGCAGTACTTC
NA	TRBV5-1	TRBD2	TRBJ2-7	CASSRGLAGEGSYEQYF	TGCGCCAGCAGCAGAGGACTAGCGGGGGAGGGGTCCTACGAGCAGTACTTC
NA	TRBV3-1/TRBV3-2	NA	TRBJ1-1	CASSHGQYTEAFF	TGTGCCAGCAGCCATGGACAGTATACTGAAGCTTTCTTT
NA	TRBV2	NA	TRBJ2-1	CAQRGVGSSYNEQFF	TGTGCCCAACGAGGGGTGGGGAGCTCCTACAATGAGCAGTTCTTC
NA	TRBV7-9	NA	TRBJ1-2	CASSPYGREENGYTF	TGTGCCAGCAGCCCATACGGCAGGGAGGAAAATGGCTACACCTTC
NA	TRBV24-1	NA	TRBJ1-2	CATSDSAVTYGYTF	TGTGCCACCAGTGATTCTGCGGTAACCTATGGCTACACCTTC
few	TRBV3-1/TRBV3-2	NA	TRBJ2-1	CASSQDRGNEQFF	TGTGCCAGCAGCCAAGATCGCGGCAATGAGCAGTTCTTC
few	TRBV3-1/TRBV3-2	NA	TRBJ1-1	CASSQDNTGHQAFF	TGTGCCAGCAGCCAGGACAACACAGGGCACCAAGCTTTCTTT
NA	TRBV13	NA	TRBJ1-2	CASSLRPSYGYTF	TGTGCCAGCAGCTTAAGACCAAGCTATGGCTACACCTTC
NA	TRBV2	NA	TRBJ1-4	CASKVEYNEKLFF	TGTGCCAGCAAGGTGGAATATAATGAAAAACTGTTTTTT
NA	TRBV5-1	TRBD1	TRBJ1-2	CASSVGQTYGYTF	TGCGCCAGCAGCGTGGGACAGACCTATGGCTACACCTTC
NA	TRBV19	NA	TRBJ1-6	CASARGKSYNSPLHF	TGTGCCAGTGCCCGGGGGAAGTCCTATAATTCACCCCTCCACTTT
NA	TRBV3-1/TRBV3-2	TRBD2	TRBJ2-7	CASSQDFSAGLAGRYEQYF	TGTGCCAGCAGCCAAGATTTTTCGGCGGGACTAGCGGGTCGGTACGAGCAGTACTTC
NA	TRBV18	NA	TRBJ1-1	CASSPFRTPEAFF	TGTGCCAGCTCACCATTCCGGACTCCGGAAGCTTTCTTT
NA	TRBV6-5	NA	TRBJ1-1	CASSYSGGFGGAFF	TGTGCCAGCAGTTACTCAGGGGGGTTTGGGGGCGCTTTCTTT
once	TRBV4-3	TRBD1	TRBJ1-4	CASSRQTGDEKLFF	TGCGCCAGCAGCCGTCAGACAGGGGATGAAAAACTGTTTTTT
NA	TRBV6-2/TRBV6-3	TRBD2	TRBJ2-3	CASSSGLAGLGTDTQYF	TGTGCCAGCAGTTCTGGACTAGCGGGGTTGGGCACAGATACGCAGTATTTT
NA	TRBV7-9	NA	TRBJ1-2	CASSSGVGGYTF	TGTGCCAGCAGCTCAGGGGTGGGTGGCTACACCTTC
few	TRBV14	TRBD1	TRBJ2-1	CASSQERDSEQFF	TGTGCCAGCAGCCAAGAAAGGGACAGCGAGCAGTTCTTC
once	TRBV6-5	NA	TRBJ2-1	CASSPRHTWGDEQFF	TGTGCCAGCAGTCCCCGCCATACCTGGGGGGATGAGCAGTTCTTC
NA	TRBV18	NA	TRBJ1-2	CASSPIGRVGQTANYGYTF	TGTGCCAGCTCACCAATTGGCAGGGTGGGGCAAACGGCTAACTATGGCTACACCTTC
NA	TRBV18	NA	TRBJ1-4	CASSPLTGQGGMDEKLFF	TGTGCCAGCTCACCCCTGACGGGACAAGGAGGAATGGATGAAAAACTGTTTTTT
NA	TRBV5-4	NA	TRBJ2-7	CASSLDAGGDEQYF	TGTGCCAGCAGCTTGGACGCAGGGGGGGACGAGCAGTACTTC
NA	TRBV19	NA	TRBJ2-1	CASSPQGTVAEFF	TGTGCCAGTAGTCCACAGGGTACTGTCGCAGAGTTCTTC
NA	TRBV30	NA	TRBJ1-3	CAWSPGTGGNTIYF	TGTGCCTGGAGTCCTGGGACGGGTGGAAACACCATATATTTT
NA	TRBV27	NA	TRBJ2-2	CASTEGSMGLVGPGELFF	TGTGCCAGCACAGAAGGGTCCATGGGACTCGTCGGACCCGGGGAGCTGTTTTTT
NA	TRBV2	TRBD2	TRBJ2-3	CASSVGTSGGNF	TGTGCCAGCAGTGTCGGGACTAGCGGGGGGAATTTT
NA	TRBV5-1	NA	TRBJ2-5	CASSFGGLYGREKTQYF	TGCGCCAGCAGCTTTGGAGGCCTTTACGGCAGGGAAAAGACCCAGTACTTC
NA	TRBV5-6	TRBD1	TRBJ1-5	CASSWGTADQPQHF	TGTGCCAGCAGCTGGGGGACAGCTGATCAGCCCCAGCATTTT
NA	TRBV7-9	TRBD1	TRBJ2-1	CASSLPLGGGQGFNEQFF	TGTGCCAGCAGCTTACCCTTGGGTGGGGGACAGGGGTTCAATGAGCAGTTCTTC
NA	TRBV10-3	TRBD1	TRBJ1-6	CAIRPGGSYNSPLHF	TGTGCCATCAGGCCAGGGGGATCCTATAATTCACCCCTCCACTTT
NA	TRBV4-1	TRBD1	TRBJ1-1	CASSRPGTGTEAFF	TGCGCCAGCAGTCGTCCCGGGACAGGGACTGAAGCTTTCTTT
once	TRBV29-1	NA	TRBJ1-2	CSVPLSPNGYTF	TGCAGCGTCCCCCTCAGTCCGAATGGCTACACCTTC
NA	TRBV24-1	NA	TRBJ1-1	CATSDPMNTEAFF	TGTGCCACCAGTGATCCGATGAACACTGAAGCTTTCTTT
NA	TRBV19	NA	TRBJ1-2	CASRRRNRGGYTF	TGTGCCAGTAGGCGTCGTAATCGGGGTGGCTACACCTTC
NA	TRBV30	NA	TRBJ1-3	CAWSPLGRSGNTIYF	TGTGCCTGGAGTCCCTTGGGACGATCTGGAAACACCATATATTTT
NA	TRBV5-8	NA	TRBJ1-2	CASISRDLRWGGYTF	TGTGCCAGCATCAGCCGGGACCTGCGATGGGGTGGCTACACCTTC
once	TRBV11-2	TRBD2	TRBJ2-3	CASSLQTSGGDTQYF	TGTGCCAGCAGCTTACAGACTAGCGGGGGAGATACGCAGTATTTT
NA	TRBV9	TRBD2	TRBJ2-5	CASSAPGLGGQTQYF	TGTGCCAGCAGCGCCCCGGGACTAGGGGGGCAGACCCAGTACTTC
NA	TRBV9	NA	TRBJ1-1	CASSAAEGRYTEAFF	TGTGCCAGCAGCGCGGCGGAAGGGAGATACACTGAAGCTTTCTTT
NA	TRBV12-3/TRBV12-4	NA	TRBJ1-5	CASSLRESGPQHF	TGTGCCAGCAGTTTGAGGGAATCTGGGCCCCAGCATTTT
NA	TRBV6-2/TRBV6-3	NA	TRBJ1-5	CASSKIGSNQPQHF	TGTGCCAGCAGTAAGATTGGAAGCAATCAGCCCCAGCATTTT
NA	TRBV5-1	NA	TRBJ1-3	CASSLGRNSGNTIYF	TGCGCCAGCAGCTTGGGCAGAAACTCTGGAAACACCATATATTTT
NA	TRBV7-2	NA	TRBJ1-4	CASSLGGVSEKLFF	TGTGCCAGCAGTCTTGGGGGGGTTTCCGAAAAACTGTTTTTT
NA	TRBV12-3/TRBV12-4	TRBD1	TRBJ1-1	CASSLLTGTEAFF	TGTGCCAGCAGTTTACTGACAGGGACTGAAGCTTTCTTT
NA	TRBV10-3	NA	TRBJ1-2	CAISSQLGGYTF	TGTGCCATCAGTAGCCAATTGGGTGGCTACACCTTC